One T cell receptor beta chain is described in this entry. As yet, its antigen is unknown. With the read ending 3 residues before the CDR3 end, the germline J gene is used to fill in that end. This entry comes from a study of T cells in women clearing cervical HPV infection. Study as a whole: Controls were women whose single incident HPV16 infection cleared within 12 months without precancer or cancer. Case blood drawn at lesion detection; control blood after infection cleared.

The germline V gene encodes CDR1 LGHDT and CDR2 YNNKEL (reference sequence). V was clipped by 3 bases and J by 6 bases, with 13 bases between them. The CDR3 length is 14 residues. Repertoires were generated with immunoSEQ multiplex PCR, while TCRdb's copy carries only in-frame clones and drops some. This table lists around 20,000 clones. Study-level results: It is unknown whether associations predate infection; no effector/memory or HPV-specific sorting.

The J gene is TRBJ2-3, the V gene TRBV3-1 (or the pseudogene TRBV3-2), with D tentatively TRBD2 (5 bases). The sequence derives from a woman between 18 and 70 years old with a cervical HPV16 infection that either progressed to CIN3+ or cleared (not recorded which). Sample: blood buffy coat. The CDR3: CASSHYGGGDTQYF. The sequenced part of the CDR3 DNA is TGTGCCAGCAGCCACTACGGAGGCGGGGATACG.